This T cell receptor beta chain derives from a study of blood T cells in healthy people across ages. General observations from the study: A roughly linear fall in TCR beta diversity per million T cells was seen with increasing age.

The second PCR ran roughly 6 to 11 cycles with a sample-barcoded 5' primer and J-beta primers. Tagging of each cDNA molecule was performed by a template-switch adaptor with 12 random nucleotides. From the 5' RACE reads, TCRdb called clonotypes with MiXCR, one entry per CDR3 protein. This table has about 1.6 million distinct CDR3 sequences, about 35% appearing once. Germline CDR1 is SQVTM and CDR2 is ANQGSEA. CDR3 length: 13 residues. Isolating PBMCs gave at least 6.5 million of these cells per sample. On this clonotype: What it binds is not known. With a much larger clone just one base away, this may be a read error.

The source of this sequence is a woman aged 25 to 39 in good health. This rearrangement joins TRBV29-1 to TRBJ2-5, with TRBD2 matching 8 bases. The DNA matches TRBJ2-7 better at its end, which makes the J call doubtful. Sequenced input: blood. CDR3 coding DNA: TGCATCGTCCCCGGGGGGGCGAGCTACGAGCAGTACTTC. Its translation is CIVPGGASYEQYF.